These 28 T cell receptor beta chains came from one sample sequenced in a study of cytomegalovirus exposure and HLA in healthy donors. The PCR contained 60 Vbeta and 13 Jbeta primers. The protocol was immunoSEQ multiplex PCR, while the TCRdb copy is restricted to in-frame clones and leaves out a portion. The sample holds under 55,000 clones, about 78% seen once. Sequences were obtained from PBMCs. These receptors originate from a woman aged 25 to 39 in good health and CMV-seronegative.

The chain couples TRBV4-1 to TRBJ1-2; maybe TRBD1 (5 bases). Trimming removed 4 bases at V and 6 bases at J, with 18 bases between. Germline lookup yields CDR1 MGHRA and CDR2 YSYEKL. This CDR3 contains 15 residues. The CDR3 reads CASSLGRGQMDGYTF. CDR3 bases: TGCGCCAGCAGCCTGGGGAGGGGTCAAATGGATGGCTACACCTTC.

CDR3 DNA: TGTGCCTGGGCAGGTCTCTCTGGAAACACCATATATTTT. It is translated as CAWAGLSGNTIYF. The V call is TRBV30, the J call TRBJ1-3; no definite D call. V shed 5 bases and J shed 0 bases, with 8 bases lying between them. Germline CDR1 GTSNPN, CDR2 SVGIG (reference sequence). The CDR3 length is 13 residues.

This sequence joins TRBV7-7 and TRBJ2-5; 8 bases agree with TRBD1. Per germline, CDR1 SSHAT and CDR2 FNYEAQ (reference sequence). CDR3 length equals 14 residues. Losses at the gene ends were 5 bases for V and 4 bases for J; bases not matched to a gene: 6. CDR3 bases: TGTGCCAGCAGCGTGGACAGGGCGTCAGAGACCCAGTACTTC. It yields the protein CASSVDRASETQYF.

V and J are TRBV29-1 and TRBJ2-1; 7 bases are shared with TRBD2. This CDR3 comprises 14 residues. Germline assignment: CDR1 SQVTM and CDR2 ANQGSEA. V lost 4 bases to trimming and J lost 3 bases; unmatched junction nucleotides: 6. CDR3 nucleotides: TGCAGCGTTGGGGGGAGGGTGGTCTACAATGAGCAGTTCTTC. It codes for CSVGGRVVYNEQFF.

V is TRBV28 and J is TRBJ1-2; 9 bases match TRBD1. The CDR3 sequence is 16 residues long. CDR1 MDHEN and CDR2 SYDVKM come from the germline V gene. V lost 6 bases, J lost 6 bases, and 14 bases stayed unmatched. For the CDR3, the DNA is TGTGCCAGCAGGCTGGGGACAGGGAAAAAAAGGGATGGCTACACCTTC. Its translation: CASRLGTGKKRDGYTF.

This chain connects TRBV29-1 to TRBJ2-5, with 10 nucleotides matching TRBD2. The CDR3 is 15 residues long. V shed 4 bases and J 4 bases; nucleotides not matched to a gene: 9. Germline-derived CDR1 and CDR2 are SQVTM and ANQGSEA. The chain's CDR3 is CSVGQVAGGGETQYF. CDR3 DNA sequence: TGCAGCGTTGGTCAGGTAGCGGGGGGAGGAGAGACCCAGTACTTC.

The J gene is TRBJ2-7, the V gene TRBV19, with a weak D call TRBD1 (6 bases). The CDR3 is made up of 14 amino acids. CDR1 is LNHDA and CDR2 is SQIVND in the germline V gene (reference sequence). With 5 bases removed from V and 3 bases from J, the gap between germline ends came to 14 bases. The DNA for the CDR3 is TGTGCCAGTAGTCCCCTGACAGGCCTCTACGAGCAGTACTTC. This sequence encodes CASSPLTGLYEQYF.

The V call is TRBV7-3, the J call TRBJ2-5; maybe TRBD1 (6 bases). Germline values: CDR1 SGHTA, CDR2 FQGTGA. The CDR3 sequence is 14 residues long. V shed 3 bases and J shed 3 bases, with 11 bases lying between them. The chain's CDR3 is CASSLRAGEETQYF. CDR3 coding DNA: TGTGCCAGCAGCTTGAGGGCAGGGGAAGAGACCCAGTACTTC.

The V gene is TRBV29-1, the J gene TRBJ2-1; D unclear. Germline values: CDR1 SQVTM, CDR2 ANQGSEA. Trimming shortened V by 7 bases and J by 10 bases, and 14 bases separated the two germline ends. CDR3 length: 11 residues. Here the CDR3 reads CSAPSPSEQFF. CDR3 coding DNA: TGCAGCGCTCCCTCCCCCTCCGAGCAGTTCTTC.

This chain joins TRBV6-1 and TRBJ1-1; 9 nucleotides match TRBD1. CDR3 size: 11 residues. V trimming: 6 bases; J trimming: 7 bases; junction bases outside the gene matches: 0. Germline assignment: CDR1 MNHNS and CDR2 SASEGT. The CDR3 protein is CASRGQGEAFF. The CDR3 DNA follows: TGTGCCAGCAGGGGACAGGGTGAAGCTTTCTTT.

J is TRBJ2-5 and V is TRBV13; 7 bases line up with TRBD2. Trimming removed 5 bases from V and 5 bases from J; junction bases left unmatched: 11. The V gene's germline CDR1 is PRHDT and CDR2 FYEKMQ (reference sequence). This CDR3 contains 15 residues. CDR3 in amino acids: CASSPRWGREETQYF. The DNA for the CDR3 is TGTGCCAGCAGCCCCCGTTGGGGGAGGGAGGAGACCCAGTACTTC.

The J gene is TRBJ1-1, the V gene TRBV27, with a tentative D call TRBD1 (5 bases). Germline CDR1 is MNHEY and CDR2 is SMNVEV (reference sequence). Trimming took off 10 bases at V and 1 base at J, with 10 bases between the two ends. CDR3 size: 12 residues. CDR3 coding DNA: TGTGCCACCCACGACAGGAACACTGAAGCTTTCTTT. It translates to CATHDRNTEAFF.

This rearrangement joins TRBV30 to TRBJ2-3, with 8 bases that match TRBD2. Germline-derived CDR1 and CDR2 are GTSNPN and SVGIG (reference sequence). The CDR3 totals 15 residues. V lost 0 bases to trimming and J lost 2 bases; unmatched junction nucleotides: 4. CDR3 in amino acids: CAWSVAGRDTDTQYF. The CDR3 DNA is TGTGCCTGGAGTGTAGCCGGGAGGGACACAGATACGCAGTATTTT.

There are a few counts of this clone. A far bigger clonotype differs at one base, so this is likely a read error. The J gene is TRBJ1-1, the V gene TRBV6-1; D perhaps matches TRBD1 (6 bases). CDR1 MNHNS and CDR2 SASEGT come from the germline V gene. The CDR3 extends over 13 amino acids. Trimming removed 10 bases from V and 2 bases from J, with 14 bases in between. The CDR3 here is CATQDSDNTEAFF. CDR3 in DNA: TGTGCCACCCAGGACAGCGATAACACTGAAGCTTTCTTT.

In this sample, this clone turned up a few times. The chain joins TRBV27 to TRBJ2-1; TRBD2 matches at 11 bases. The V gene end was trimmed by 5 bases and the J gene end by 5 bases; junction bases not matched to a gene: 5. CDR3 length: 15 amino acids. CDR1 and CDR2 (germline): MNHEY, SMNVEV (reference sequence). The CDR3 sequence is CASSIGTSGNNEQFF. The DNA of the CDR3 is TGTGCCAGCAGTATCGGGACTAGCGGAAACAATGAGCAGTTCTTC.

This clone was recorded once. This chain links TRBV4-2 with TRBJ2-1, with TRBD1 as a possible D gene (6 bases). The CDR3 totals 14 residues. The ends were cut back, 3 bases at V and 5 bases at J, with 11 bases in the middle. Germline V gives CDR1 LGHNA, CDR2 YNFKEQ. The CDR3 here is CASSHRDIDNEQFF. The CDR3 nucleotides are TGTGCCAGCAGCCACCGGGACATCGACAATGAGCAGTTCTTC.

This clone was seen ten or more times. The chain joins TRBV28 to TRBJ2-7; maybe TRBD1 (6 bases). Germline V gene data show CDR1 as MDHEN and CDR2 as SYDVKM. Trimming removed 3 bases from V and 5 bases from J, with 11 bases in between. CDR3 length: 13 amino acids. The CDR3 spells CASSLGAMDEQYF. DNA for the CDR3: TGTGCCAGCAGTTTGGGGGCCATGGACGAGCAGTACTTC.

This clone was counted between two and nine times. The V gene is TRBV7-6, the J gene TRBJ2-1, with no clear D. Trimming pared 1 base from V and 5 bases from J, leaving 6 bases between. The CDR3 totals 13 residues. CDR1 and CDR2 (germline): SGHVS, FNYEAQ. CDR3 residues: CASSLEQHNEQFF. The CDR3, as DNA: TGTGCCAGCAGCTTAGAACAGCACAATGAGCAGTTCTTC.

This clone occurred a few times. This chain uses TRBV7-9 with TRBJ1-3; D remains unclear. Trimming took off 7 bases at V and 0 bases at J, with 10 bases between the two ends. Germline-derived CDR1 and CDR2 are SEHNR and FQNEAQ (reference sequence). The CDR3 has 14 residues. This CDR3 is CASTPGTSGNTIYF. The CDR3 nucleotides are TGTGCCAGCACACCGGGAACCTCTGGAAACACCATATATTTT. The full variable domain, completed using reference TRBV7-9 and TRBJ1-3, is DTGVSQNPRHKITKRGQNVTFRCDPISEHNRLYWYRQTLGQGPEFLTYFQNEAQLEKSRLLSDRFSAERPKGSFSTLEIQRTEQGDSAMYLCASTPGTSGNTIYFGEGSWLTVV.

Notes on this clone: At one end, the junction sequence differs from germline, possibly due to a read error. J is TRBJ2-4 and V is TRBV18; 10 bases map to TRBD2. Germline V gene lookup returns CDR1 KGHSH and CDR2 LQKENI. This CDR3 contains 14 residues. The CDR3 spells CASASSGGINNQYF. The CDR3 DNA follows: TGTGCCAGCGCTTCTAGCGGGGGAATAAACAATCAGTACTTC.

This clone was seen once. This chain uses TRBV10-3 with TRBJ2-3; the match to TRBD2 covers 10 bases. Germline CDR1 and CDR2: ENHRY and SYGVKD. Trimming at V came to 4 bases and at J to 0 bases, leaving 19 bases not matched to a gene. The CDR3 sequence is 21 residues long. The CDR3 bases are TGTGCCATCAGTGGCCGCGCTTCTGGACTAGCGGAGGCTGCTAGCACAGATACGCAGTATTTT. It is translated as CAISGRASGLAEAASTDTQYF.

This clone was recorded once. The V and J genes are TRBV7-9 and TRBJ2-5; TRBD2 is a possible D gene (5 bases). The CDR3 is 14 amino acids. V lost 5 bases and J lost 3, with 13 bases in between. The germline V gene encodes CDR1 SEHNR and CDR2 FQNEAQ (reference sequence). This chain's CDR3 is CASSPRGLEETQYF. In nucleotides, the CDR3 is TGTGCCAGCAGCCCCAGAGGGTTAGAAGAGACCCAGTACTTC.

This clone was observed once. J is TRBJ2-3 and V is TRBV10-3; D gene ambiguous. V lost 3 bases to trimming and J lost 4 bases, with 14 bases between them. There are 15 residues in the CDR3. Germline assignment: CDR1 ENHRY and CDR2 SYGVKD. Here the CDR3 DNA reads TGTGCCATCAGTGACCTTGACTTTGTAGCAGATACGCAGTATTTT. Its protein is CAISDLDFVADTQYF.

This chain joins TRBV30 and TRBJ1-1; no clear D. Trimming took off 4 bases at V and 4 bases at J, with 10 bases between the two ends. The CDR3 totals 12 residues. CDR1 is GTSNPN, CDR2 SVGIG, per germline (reference sequence). The CDR3 DNA reads as TGTGCCTGGATGCATCTGGCCACTGAAGCTTTCTTT. It encodes CAWMHLATEAFF. Together with reference TRBV30 and TRBJ1-1, the CDR3 gives the full variable domain: SQTIHQWPATLVQPVGSPLSLECTVEGTSNPNLYWYRQAAGRGLQLLFYSVGIGQISSEVPQNLSASRPQDRQFILSSKKLLLSDSGFYLCAWMHLATEAFFGQGTRLTVV.

V is TRBV7-9 and J is TRBJ1-2, with 11 bases matching TRBD1. Germline CDR1 reads SEHNR; CDR2 reads FQNEAQ (reference sequence). There are 16 residues in the CDR3. The junction had 12 bases not matched to a gene; V was cut back by 5 bases and J by 7 bases. The CDR3 sequence: CASSRSGQGAKSGYTF. The CDR3 nucleotides read TGTGCCAGCAGCCGGTCAGGACAGGGGGCTAAGTCTGGCTACACCTTC.

This sequence joins TRBV11-2 and TRBJ1-1; 7 bases map to TRBD1. CDR1 SGHAT and CDR2 FQNNGV come from the germline V gene. The CDR3 loop spans 14 amino acids. Unmatched junction bases numbered 8, after V lost 4 bases and J lost 6 bases. CDR3 loop: CASSSRQGRAEAFF. CDR3 in DNA: TGTGCCAGCAGCTCGCGACAGGGAAGGGCTGAAGCTTTCTTT. Combining the CDR3 with reference TRBV11-2 and TRBJ1-1 gives the whole variable domain EAGVAQSPRYKIIEKRQSVAFWCNPISGHATLYWYQQILGQGPKLLIQFQNNGVVDDSQLPKDRFSAERLKGVDSTLKIQPAKLEDSAVYLCASSSRQGRAEAFFGQGTRLTVV.

This chain joins TRBV30 and TRBJ2-7; 9 bases align to TRBD1. Per germline, CDR1 GTSNPN and CDR2 SVGIG (reference sequence). The trim removed 6 bases at V and 3 bases at J, leaving 18 bases unmatched. The CDR3 has 17 residues. CDR3 sequence: CACLQSNPGQGLYEQYF. DNA of the CDR3: TGTGCCTGCCTGCAATCAAACCCAGGACAGGGGCTCTACGAGCAGTACTTC. Together with reference TRBV30 and TRBJ2-7, the CDR3 gives the full variable domain: SQTIHQWPATLVQPVGSPLSLECTVEGTSNPNLYWYRQAAGRGLQLLFYSVGIGQISSEVPQNLSASRPQDRQFILSSKKLLLSDSGFYLCACLQSNPGQGLYEQYFGPGTRLTVT.

This clone was found a few times. J is TRBJ2-7 and V is TRBV10-1; 9 nucleotides line up with TRBD1. The V gene end was trimmed by 6 bases and the J gene end by 2 bases; junction bases not matched to a gene: 5. Germline V gene data show CDR1 as WNHNN and CDR2 as SYGVQD (reference sequence). The CDR3 runs to 14 residues. The CDR3 loop reads CASSPGQGTYEQYF. CDR3 DNA sequence: TGCGCCAGCAGCCCTGGACAGGGGACCTACGAGCAGTACTTC.